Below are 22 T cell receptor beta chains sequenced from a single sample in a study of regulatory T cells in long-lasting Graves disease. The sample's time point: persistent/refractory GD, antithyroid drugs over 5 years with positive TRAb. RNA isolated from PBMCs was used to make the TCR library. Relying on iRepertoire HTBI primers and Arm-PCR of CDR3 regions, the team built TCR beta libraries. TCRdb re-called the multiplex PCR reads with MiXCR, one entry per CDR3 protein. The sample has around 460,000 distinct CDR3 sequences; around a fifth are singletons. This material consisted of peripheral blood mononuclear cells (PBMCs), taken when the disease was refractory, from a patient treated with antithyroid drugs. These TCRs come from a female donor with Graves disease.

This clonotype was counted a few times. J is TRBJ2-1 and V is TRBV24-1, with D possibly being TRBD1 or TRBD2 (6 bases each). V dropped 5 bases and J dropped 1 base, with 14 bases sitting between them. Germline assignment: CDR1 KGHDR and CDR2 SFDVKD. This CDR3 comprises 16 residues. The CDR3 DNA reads TGTGCCACCAGTGGGGGGGTCGGACAGTCCTACAATGAGCAGTTCTTC. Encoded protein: CATSGGVGQSYNEQFF.

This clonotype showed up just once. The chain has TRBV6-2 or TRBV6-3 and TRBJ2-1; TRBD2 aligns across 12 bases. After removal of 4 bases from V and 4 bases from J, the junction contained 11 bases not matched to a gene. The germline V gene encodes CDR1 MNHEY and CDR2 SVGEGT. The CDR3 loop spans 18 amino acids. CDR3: CASSSPGLAGRGYNEQFF. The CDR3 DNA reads TGTGCCAGCAGTTCGCCGGGACTAGCGGGTCGGGGGTACAATGAGCAGTTCTTC.

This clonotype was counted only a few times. CDR3 residues: CASSLRGPSEETQYF. The DNA of the CDR3 is TGTGCCAGCAGCTTGAGGGGACCAAGCGAAGAGACCCAGTACTTC. The rearrangement uses TRBV5-6 and TRBJ2-5; D might be TRBD1 or TRBD2, each matching 5 bases. The CDR3 sequence is 15 residues long. Trimming took off 1 base at V and 3 bases at J, with 13 bases between the two ends. The germline V gene encodes CDR1 SGHDT and CDR2 YYEEEE. Full variable domain (rest looked up from reference TRBV5-6 and TRBJ2-5): DAGVTQSPTHLIKTRGQQVTLRCSPKSGHDTVSWYQQALGQGPQFIFQYYEEEERQRGNFPDRFSGHQFPNYSSELNVNALLLGDSALYLCASSLRGPSEETQYFGPGTRLLVL.

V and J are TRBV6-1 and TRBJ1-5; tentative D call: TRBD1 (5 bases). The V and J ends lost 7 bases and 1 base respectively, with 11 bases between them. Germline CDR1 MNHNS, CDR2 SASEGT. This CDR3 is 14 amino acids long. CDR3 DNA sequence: TGTGCCAGCATCGCCAGGGAAAGCAATCAGCCCCAGCATTTT. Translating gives CASIARESNQPQHF.

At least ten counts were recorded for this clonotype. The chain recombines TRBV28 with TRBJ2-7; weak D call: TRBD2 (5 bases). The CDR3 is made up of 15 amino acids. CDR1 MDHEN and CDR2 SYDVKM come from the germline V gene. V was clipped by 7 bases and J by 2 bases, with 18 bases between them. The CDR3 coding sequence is TGTGCCAGCAACTCGGCAAGAGGGAATCCCTACGAGCAGTACTTC. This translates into CASNSARGNPYEQYF.

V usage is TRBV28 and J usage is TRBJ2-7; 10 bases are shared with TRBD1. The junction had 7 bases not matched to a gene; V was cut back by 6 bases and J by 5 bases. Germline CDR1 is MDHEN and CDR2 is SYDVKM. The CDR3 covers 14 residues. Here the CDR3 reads CASRPTGTGDEQYF. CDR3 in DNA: TGTGCCAGCAGACCGACCGGGACAGGGGACGAGCAGTACTTC.

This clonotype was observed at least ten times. In DNA, the CDR3 is TGTGCCAGTAGTATGGGACTAGCGGGACTCGGGTACGAGCAGTACTTC. Translation gives CASSMGLAGLGYEQYF. V is TRBV19 and J is TRBJ2-7; 13 bases line up with TRBD2. This CDR3 region has 16 residues. V shed 3 bases, J shed 4 bases, and the junction held 6 bases outside the gene matches. From germline, CDR1 is LNHDA and CDR2 SQIVND (reference sequence).

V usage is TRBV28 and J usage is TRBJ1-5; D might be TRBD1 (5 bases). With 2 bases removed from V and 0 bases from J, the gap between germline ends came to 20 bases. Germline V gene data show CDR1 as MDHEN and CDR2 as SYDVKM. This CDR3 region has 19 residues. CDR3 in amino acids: CASSLGANSGAYSNQPQHF. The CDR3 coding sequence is TGTGCCAGCAGTTTAGGTGCCAATAGTGGGGCTTATAGCAATCAGCCCCAGCATTTT.

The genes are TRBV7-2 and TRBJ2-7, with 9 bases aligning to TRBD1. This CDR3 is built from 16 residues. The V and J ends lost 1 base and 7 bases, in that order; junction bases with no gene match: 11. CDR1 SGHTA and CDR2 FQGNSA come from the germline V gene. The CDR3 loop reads CASSLGPGTGWKEQYF. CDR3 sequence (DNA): TGTGCCAGCAGCTTAGGCCCCGGGACAGGGTGGAAAGAGCAGTACTTC.

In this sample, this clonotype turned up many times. The CDR3 DNA reads as TGTGCCAGCAGCTTGGGTCCGGCGGCTGAAGCTTTCTTT. Translating gives CASSLGPAAEAFF. This rearrangement joins TRBV5-6 to TRBJ1-1; D unclear. V was cut by 0 bases and J by 6 bases, with 9 bases left in between. The CDR3 is 13 residues long. Germline V gives CDR1 SGHDT, CDR2 YYEEEE.

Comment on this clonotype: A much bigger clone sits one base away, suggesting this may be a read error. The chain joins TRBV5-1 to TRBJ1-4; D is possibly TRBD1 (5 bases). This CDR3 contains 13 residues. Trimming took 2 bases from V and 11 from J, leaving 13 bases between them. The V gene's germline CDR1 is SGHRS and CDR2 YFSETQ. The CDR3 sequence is CASSFWAPGKLFF. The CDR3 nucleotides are TGCGCCAGCAGCTTCTGGGCGCCAGGGAAACTGTTTTTT.

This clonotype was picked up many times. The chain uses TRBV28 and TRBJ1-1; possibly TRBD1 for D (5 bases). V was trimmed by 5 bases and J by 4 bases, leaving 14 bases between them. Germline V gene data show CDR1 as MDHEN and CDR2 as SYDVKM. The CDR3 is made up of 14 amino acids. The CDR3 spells CASSRGGTVTEAFF. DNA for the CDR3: TGTGCCAGCAGTCGGGGGGGGACGGTCACTGAAGCTTTCTTT.

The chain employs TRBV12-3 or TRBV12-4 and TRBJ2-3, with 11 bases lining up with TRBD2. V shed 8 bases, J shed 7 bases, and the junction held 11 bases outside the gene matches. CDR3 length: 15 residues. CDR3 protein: CASSGGGLADHTQYF. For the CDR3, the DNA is TGTGCCAGCTCGGGCGGGGGACTAGCGGACCATACGCAGTATTTT.

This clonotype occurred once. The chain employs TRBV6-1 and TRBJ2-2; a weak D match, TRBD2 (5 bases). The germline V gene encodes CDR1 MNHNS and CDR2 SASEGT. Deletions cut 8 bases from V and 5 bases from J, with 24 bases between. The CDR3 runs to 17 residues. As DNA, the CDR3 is TGTGCCAGCGCCGGGATACCGGGCACCTCGAGAACCGGGGAGCTGTTTTTT. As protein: CASAGIPGTSRTGELFF.

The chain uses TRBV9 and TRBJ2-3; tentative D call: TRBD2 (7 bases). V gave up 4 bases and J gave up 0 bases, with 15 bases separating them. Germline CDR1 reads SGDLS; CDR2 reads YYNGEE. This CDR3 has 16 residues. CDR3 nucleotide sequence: TGTGCCAGCAGCCCTGAGGGGGGGCAGAGCACAGATACGCAGTATTTT. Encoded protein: CASSPEGGQSTDTQYF.

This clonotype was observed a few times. This CDR3 reads CASKSVPGQGEHDTEAFF. Here the CDR3 DNA reads TGTGCCAGCAAATCAGTCCCGGGACAGGGGGAGCATGACACTGAAGCTTTCTTT. This chain joins TRBV25-1 and TRBJ1-1, with 11 bases aligning to TRBD1. CDR1 and CDR2 from the germline V gene are MGHDK and SYGVNS. V lost 7 bases, J lost 3 bases, and 16 bases stayed unmatched. The CDR3 spans 18 residues.

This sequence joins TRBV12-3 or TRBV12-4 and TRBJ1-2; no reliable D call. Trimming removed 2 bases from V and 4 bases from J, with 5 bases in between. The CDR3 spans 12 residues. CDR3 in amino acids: CASSLSPYGYTF. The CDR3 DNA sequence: TGTGCCAGCAGTTTAAGTCCCTATGGCTACACCTTC.

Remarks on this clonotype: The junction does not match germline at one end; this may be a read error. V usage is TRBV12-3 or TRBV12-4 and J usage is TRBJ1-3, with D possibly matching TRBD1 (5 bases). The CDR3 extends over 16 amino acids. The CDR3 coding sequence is TGTGCCAGCAGCCCCCCCGGGACGGCCTCTGGAAACACCATATGTTTT. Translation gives CASSPPGTASGNTICF.

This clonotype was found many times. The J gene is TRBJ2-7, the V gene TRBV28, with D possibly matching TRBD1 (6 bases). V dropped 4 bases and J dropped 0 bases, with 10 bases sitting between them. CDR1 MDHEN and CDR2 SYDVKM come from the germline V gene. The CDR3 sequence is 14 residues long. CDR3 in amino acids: CASSSGTSSYEQYF. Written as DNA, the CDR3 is TGTGCCAGCAGTTCCGGGACAAGCTCCTACGAGCAGTACTTC.

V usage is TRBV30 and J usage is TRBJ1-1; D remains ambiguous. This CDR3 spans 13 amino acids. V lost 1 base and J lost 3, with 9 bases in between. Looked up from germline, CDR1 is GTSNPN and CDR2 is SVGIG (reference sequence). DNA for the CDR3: TGTGCCTGGAGTGGCTCAGACTACACTGAAGCTTTCTTT. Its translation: CAWSGSDYTEAFF.

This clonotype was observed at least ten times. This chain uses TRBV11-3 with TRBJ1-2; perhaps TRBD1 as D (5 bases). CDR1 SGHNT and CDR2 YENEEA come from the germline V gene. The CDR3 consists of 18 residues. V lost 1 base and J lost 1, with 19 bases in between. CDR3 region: CASSLVRQLRDFNYGYTF. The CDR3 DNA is TGTGCCAGCAGCTTAGTTAGGCAACTCAGGGATTTTAACTATGGCTACACCTTC.

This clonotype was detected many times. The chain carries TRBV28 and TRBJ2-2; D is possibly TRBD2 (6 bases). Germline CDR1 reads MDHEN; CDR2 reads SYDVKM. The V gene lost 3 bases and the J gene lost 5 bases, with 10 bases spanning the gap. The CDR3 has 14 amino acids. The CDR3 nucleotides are TGTGCCAGCAGTTTCGGGGGTAGTACCGGGGAGCTGTTTTTT. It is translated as CASSFGGSTGELFF.